Included here is one T cell receptor (beta chain) sequence, with context. This sample stems from a study of cytomegalovirus exposure and HLA in healthy donors. Germline V gene data show CDR1 as GTSNPN and CDR2 as SVGIG (reference sequence). J lost 7 bases, V lost 4 bases, and 7 bases had no gene match. The CDR3 is 13 amino acids. The PCR ran on 60 Vbeta and 13 Jbeta primers. Method: immunoSEQ multiplex PCR; TCRdb's copy keeps in-frame clones and lacks some. The sample shows 170,000 or so clones, around 74% of them seen only once. Sample: PBMCs. The chain links TRBV30 to TRBJ2-1; 7 nucleotides align to TRBD1. The origin of this receptor is a male donor in good health and CMV-seronegative. DNA for the CDR3: TGTGCCTGGACGGACAGGCCTTTGAATGAGCAGTTCTTC. Translating gives CAWTDRPLNEQFF.